The clone carrying this T cell receptor (beta chain) was counted only a few times. The V and J ends lost 4 bases and 4 bases, in that order; junction bases with no gene match: 2. The germline V gene has CDR1 SGDLS and CDR2 YYNGEE. The CDR3 runs 13 residues. Authors' processing steps: Nucleated cell counts were estimated from reference gene primer amplification. The table came from immunoSEQ multiplex PCR; TCRdb's copy has only in-frame clones and leaves some out. That table gives V, J and clone size, and the DNA gave D and trimming. This sample has 55,000 to 70,000 clones; around 90% occur once, and the top ten carry 3.4%. This entry comes from a study of blood T cell repertoires in COVID-19. Study summary: Acute and convalescent COVID-19 specimens originated in the United States, Italy and Spain. Sources were T cells, B-cell-depleted T cells, or PBMCs; the material itself was cDNA or gDNA.

Seattle participants joined during active infection and were tracked over time. Sequencing input: peripheral blood. The chain carries TRBV9 and TRBJ1-5; 7 bases are a match to TRBD1. The TCR originated in a woman aged 50 to 60 with COVID-19, enrolled during active disease. CDR3 DNA: TGTGCCAGCAGCCCGACAGGGAATCAGCCCCAGCATTTT. Translation: CASSPTGNQPQHF.